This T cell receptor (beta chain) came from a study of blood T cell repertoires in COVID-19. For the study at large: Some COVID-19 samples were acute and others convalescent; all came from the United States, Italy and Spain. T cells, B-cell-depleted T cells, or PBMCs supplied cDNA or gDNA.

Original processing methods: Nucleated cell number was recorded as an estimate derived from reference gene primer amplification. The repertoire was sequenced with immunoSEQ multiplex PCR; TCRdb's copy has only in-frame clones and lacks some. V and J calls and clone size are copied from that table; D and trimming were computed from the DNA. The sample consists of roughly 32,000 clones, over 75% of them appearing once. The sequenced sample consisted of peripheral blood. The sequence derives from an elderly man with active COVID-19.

The DNA for the CDR3 is TGTGCCAGCAGCTTGGGAATCGAGGAAATGGCCCAGCATTTT. Translation gives CASSLGIEEMAQHF. The J gene is TRBJ1-5, the V gene TRBV5-6; D uncertain. CDR3 length equals 14 residues. V lost 0 bases to trimming and J lost 11 bases, with 15 bases between them. Germline values: CDR1 SGHDT, CDR2 YYEEEE.